This TCR beta chain appears in the sequencing data of a study of T cell changes during pregnancy in multiple sclerosis. The CDR3 covers 14 residues. Germline CDR1 reads MDHEN; CDR2 reads SYDVKM. After removal of 7 bases from V and 0 bases from J, the junction contained 4 bases not matched to a gene. Profiled with immunoSEQ multiplex PCR; TCRdb holds only in-frame clones, not every one. The sample records more than 80,000 clones, around 90% being singletons. Sequencing used peripheral blood, obtained after pregnancy. This TCR was recovered from a female donor with multiple sclerosis, enrolled in a pregnancy study. The chain recombines TRBV28 with TRBJ2-7; TRBD2 matches at 9 bases. CDR3 DNA: TGTGCCAGCATGGCGGGAGGGAGCTCCTACGAGCAGTACTTC. This sequence encodes CASMAGGSSYEQYF.